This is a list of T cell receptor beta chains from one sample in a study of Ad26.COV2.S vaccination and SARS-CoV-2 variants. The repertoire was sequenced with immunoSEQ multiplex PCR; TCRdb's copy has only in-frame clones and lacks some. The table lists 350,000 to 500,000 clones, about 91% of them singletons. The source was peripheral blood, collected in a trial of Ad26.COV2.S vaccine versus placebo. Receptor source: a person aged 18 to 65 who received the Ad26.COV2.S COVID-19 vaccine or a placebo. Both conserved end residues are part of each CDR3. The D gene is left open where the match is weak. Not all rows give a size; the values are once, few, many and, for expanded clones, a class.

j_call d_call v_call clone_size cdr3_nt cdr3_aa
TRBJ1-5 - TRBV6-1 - TGTGCCAGCAGTGAGGGGGCGAGTCGACAGCCCCAGCATTTT CASSEGASRQPQHF
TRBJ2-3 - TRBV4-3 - TGCGCCAGCAGCCAATCCCCCCTAAATTCGTATACGCAGTATTTT CASSQSPLNSYTQYF
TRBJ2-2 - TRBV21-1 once TGTGCCAGCAGCAATCCCGCCCGACAGGGAATCAAGGAGCTGTTTTTT CASSNPARQGIKELFF
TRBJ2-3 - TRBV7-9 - TGTGCCAGCAGCTTCACTCAAGGTAGCACAGATACGCAGTATTTT CASSFTQGSTDTQYF
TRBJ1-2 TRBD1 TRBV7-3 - TGTGCCAGCAGCTTAACGGGGGGACAGGGAATTGGCTACACCTTC CASSLTGGQGIGYTF
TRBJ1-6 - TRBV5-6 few TGTGCCAGCAGCTTAGGGGTTGGTTCACCCCTCCACTTT CASSLGVGSPLHF
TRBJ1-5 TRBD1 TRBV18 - TGTGCCAGCTCACTAACGACAGGGAACGTCCAGCCCCAGCATTTT CASSLTTGNVQPQHF
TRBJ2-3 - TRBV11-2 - TGTGCCAGCAGCTTAGACCCCAGGAGGGGGTTTACAGATACGCAGTATTTT CASSLDPRRGFTDTQYF
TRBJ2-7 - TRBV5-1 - TGCGCCAGCAGCTTGCAAAGTAGAGAGCAGTACTTC CASSLQSREQYF
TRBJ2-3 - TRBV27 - TGTGCCAGCAGCCAGGGTCCCCAGACGCAGTATTTT CASSQGPQTQYF
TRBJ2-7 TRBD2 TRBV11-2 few TGTGCCAGCAGCTTCGGGACTAGTGTATACGAGCAGTACTTC CASSFGTSVYEQYF
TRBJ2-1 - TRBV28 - TGTGCCAGTGGGAACAATGAGCAGTTCTTC CASGNNEQFF
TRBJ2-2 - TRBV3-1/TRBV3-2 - TGTGCCAGCAGCCAAGTCCTTATCGGGGAGCTGTTTTTT CASSQVLIGELFF
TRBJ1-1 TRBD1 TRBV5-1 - TGCGCCAGCAGTAAACAGGGGATCCCACCTTTGAGCACTGAAGCTTTCTTT CASSKQGIPPLSTEAFF
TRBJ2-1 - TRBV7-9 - TGTGCCAGCAGCTTGGGGACTGCCGGGGGGTTCTTC CASSLGTAGGFF
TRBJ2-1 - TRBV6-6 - TGTGCCAGCAGGCCGTTCTACAATGAGCAGTTCTTC CASRPFYNEQFF
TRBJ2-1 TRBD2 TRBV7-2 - TGTGCCAGCAGCTTAGTCCCGGGACTAGTTATTGAGCAGTTCTTC CASSLVPGLVIEQFF
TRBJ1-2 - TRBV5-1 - TGCGCCAGCAGCTTTACAGGGTTGAGTGGCTACACCTTC CASSFTGLSGYTF
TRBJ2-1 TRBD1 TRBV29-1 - TGCAGCGTTGAACAGGGGACAGGGGGCCACTACAATGAGCAGTTCTTC CSVEQGTGGHYNEQFF
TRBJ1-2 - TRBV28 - TGTGCCAGTACGGGGGCAGACTGGCGATACTATGGCTACACCTTC CASTGADWRYYGYTF
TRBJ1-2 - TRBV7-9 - TGTGCCAGCAGCCCGGGACTCGGAGGCTACACCTTC CASSPGLGGYTF
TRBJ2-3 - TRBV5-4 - TGTGCCAGCAGCTTGGTAGGCGAGGCTAGCACAGATACGCAGTATTTT CASSLVGEASTDTQYF
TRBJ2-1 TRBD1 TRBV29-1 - TGCAGCGTTGGGGGACAGTACAATGAGCAGTTCTTC CSVGGQYNEQFF
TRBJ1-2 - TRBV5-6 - TGTGCCAGCAGCCTGGACAACTATGGCTACACCTTC CASSLDNYGYTF
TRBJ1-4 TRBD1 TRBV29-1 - TGCAGCGTCGGGACGACAGGGTGGGATGAAAAACTGTTTTTT CSVGTTGWDEKLFF
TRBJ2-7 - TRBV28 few TGTGCCAGCAGCACCGGACCGCTACGAGGGCAGTACTTC CASSTGPLRGQYF
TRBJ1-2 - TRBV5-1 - TGCGCCAGCAGCTTGGGTCAGTATAGTGGCTACACCTTC CASSLGQYSGYTF
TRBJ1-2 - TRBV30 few TGTGCCTGGAGTGGACAGTACTATGGCTACACCTTC CAWSGQYYGYTF
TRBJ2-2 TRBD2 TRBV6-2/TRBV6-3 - TGTGCCAGCAGTTCCGGGACTAGCGGCCCGAACACCGGGGAGCTGTTTTTT CASSSGTSGPNTGELFF
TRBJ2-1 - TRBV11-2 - TGTGCCAGCAGCCCCCAAGGGGAGCAGTTCTTC CASSPQGEQFF
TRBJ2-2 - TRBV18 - TGTGCCAGCTCACCTTTCACCTACACCGGGGAGCTGTTTTTT CASSPFTYTGELFF
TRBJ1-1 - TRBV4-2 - TGTGCCAGTTTTGGAGGGCATTTCCTGGAGGCTTTCTTT CASFGGHFLEAFF
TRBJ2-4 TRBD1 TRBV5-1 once TGCGCCAGCAGCCTACAGGGGATAGCCAAAAACATTCAGTACTTC CASSLQGIAKNIQYF
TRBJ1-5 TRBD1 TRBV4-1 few TGCGCCAGCAGCCAGGACAGGGGTTTGTATCAGCCCCAGCATTTT CASSQDRGLYQPQHF
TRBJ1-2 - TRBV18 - TGTGCCAGCTCAATCAACCAGGGAGGATCAGCTAACTATGGCTACACCTTC CASSINQGGSANYGYTF
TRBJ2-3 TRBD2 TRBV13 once TGTGCCAGCAGCTTAGGGCCCGGGGGGAGCACAGATACGCAGTATTTT CASSLGPGGSTDTQYF
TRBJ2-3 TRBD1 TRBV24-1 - TGTGCCACCAGTGACCCGACAGGGTCTACGCAGTATTTT CATSDPTGSTQYF
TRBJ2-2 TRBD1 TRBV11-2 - TGTGCCAGCAGCCTATGGGACAGCCACACCGGGGAGCTGTTTTTT CASSLWDSHTGELFF
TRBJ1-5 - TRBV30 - TGTGCCTGGAGTCCCAGGGTTTACGGTCAGCCCCAGCATTTT CAWSPRVYGQPQHF
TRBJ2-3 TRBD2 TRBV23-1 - TGCGCCAGCAGTCAATCCGGGCGCGGGGCGGGAGCTCCCTTCACAGATACGCAGTATTTT CASSQSGRGAGAPFTDTQYF
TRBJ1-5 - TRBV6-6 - TGTGCCAGCAGTTACTGGCCAGCTTATCAGCCCCAGCATTTT CASSYWPAYQPQHF
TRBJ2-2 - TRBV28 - TGTGCCAGCAGCTTACTAGGGTCAATCGTCGGGGAGCTGTTTTTT CASSLLGSIVGELFF
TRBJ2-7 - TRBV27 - TGTGCCAGCAGTTTCGTCGACAGCTCCTACGAGCAGTACTTC CASSFVDSSYEQYF
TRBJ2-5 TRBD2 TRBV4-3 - TGCGCCAGCAGCCAATCACCGGGACTAGCGGCAGAGACCCAGTACTTC CASSQSPGLAAETQYF
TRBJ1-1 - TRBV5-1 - TGCGCCAGCAGCTCAACCCTGTCGCCGAACACTGAAGCTTTCTTT CASSSTLSPNTEAFF
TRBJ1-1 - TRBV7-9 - TGTGCCAGCAGCTCCGGGGGGAACACTGAAGCTTTCTTT CASSSGGNTEAFF
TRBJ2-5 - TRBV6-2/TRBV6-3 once TGTGCCAGCAGTTACCCCTACCGGGCGGAGCTCCAAGAGACCCAGTACTTC CASSYPYRAELQETQYF
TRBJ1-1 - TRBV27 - TGTGCCAGCAGTTACGGGGCGGTTGGCAGCGTCGAAGCTTTCTTT CASSYGAVGSVEAFF
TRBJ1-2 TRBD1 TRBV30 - TGTGCCTGGAGTGTACGAGGGACAGGGGCACCCTATGGCTACACCTTC CAWSVRGTGAPYGYTF